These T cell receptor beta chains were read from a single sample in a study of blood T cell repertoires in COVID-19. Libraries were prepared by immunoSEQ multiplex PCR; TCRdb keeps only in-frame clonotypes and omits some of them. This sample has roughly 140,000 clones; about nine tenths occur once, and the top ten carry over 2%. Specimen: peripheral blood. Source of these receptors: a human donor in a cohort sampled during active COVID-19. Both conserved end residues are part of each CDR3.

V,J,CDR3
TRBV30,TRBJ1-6,CAWRLSYHSPLHF
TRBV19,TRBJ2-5,CASSISAGGETQYF
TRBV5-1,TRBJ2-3,CASSSGQGYTDTQYF
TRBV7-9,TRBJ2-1,CAIWTSGRHEQFF
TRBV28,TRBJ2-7,CASSPITRYEQYF
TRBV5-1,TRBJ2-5,CASSLAVGTGQETQYF
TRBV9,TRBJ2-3,CASSVASGGHTDTQYF
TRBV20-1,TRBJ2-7,CSASVGGIYEQYF
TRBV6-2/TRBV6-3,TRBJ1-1,CASSYSPRRQMNTEAFF
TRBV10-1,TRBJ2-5,CASSESRTEQETQYF
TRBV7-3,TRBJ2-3,CASSRGTSGTDTQYF
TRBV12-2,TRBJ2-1,CASRLRPRSSYNEQFF
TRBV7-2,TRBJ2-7,CASSLAGLALRSRYEQYF
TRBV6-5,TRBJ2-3,CASSYGQGADTQYF
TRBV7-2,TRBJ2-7,CASGEGDRWEQYF
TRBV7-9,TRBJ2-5,CASSFGGPETQYF
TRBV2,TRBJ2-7,CASSSGTSGIYEQYF
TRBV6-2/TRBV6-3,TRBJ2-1,CASRRTGQSNEQFF
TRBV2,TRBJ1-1,CASIFPGNTEAFF
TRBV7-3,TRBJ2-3,CASSSTGGMVPTDTQYF
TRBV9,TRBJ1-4,CASSPQGQEEKLFF
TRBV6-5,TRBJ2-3,CASRTGRDTQYF
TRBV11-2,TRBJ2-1,CASSLGRGGQFF
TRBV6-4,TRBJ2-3,CASSDYGTGLSTQYF
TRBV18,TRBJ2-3,CASSPPGPDTQYF
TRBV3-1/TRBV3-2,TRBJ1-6,CASSQAVTGANSPLHF
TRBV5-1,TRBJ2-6,CASSIGQGRSGANVLTF
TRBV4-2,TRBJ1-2,CASSQARRSTNYGYTF
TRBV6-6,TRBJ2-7,CASSYGTPSREQYF
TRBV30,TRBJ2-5,CAWKREETQYF
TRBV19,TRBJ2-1,CASKAQAPSSYNEQFF
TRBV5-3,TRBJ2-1,CARSPWTGKGNEQFF
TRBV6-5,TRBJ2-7,CASSYLSGEREQYF
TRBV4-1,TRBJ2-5,CASSRGGGIQETQYF
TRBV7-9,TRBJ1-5,CASSRGGTGRYSNQPQHF
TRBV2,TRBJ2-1,CASSDGPQVPYNEQFF
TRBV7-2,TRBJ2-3,CASSRRRGGGTDTQYF
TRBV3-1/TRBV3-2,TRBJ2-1,CASSPQSGRGSYNEQFF
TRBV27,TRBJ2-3,CASSFAGSDTQYF
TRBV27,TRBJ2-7,CASSLWVGSGRNEQYF
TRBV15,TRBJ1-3,CATSEPRGSDNTIYF
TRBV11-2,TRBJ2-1,CASSLWSSAYNEQFF